Following are 26 T cell receptor beta chains from one sample sequenced in a study of T-cell memory formation after mild COVID-19. TCRdb re-called the 5' RACE reads with MiXCR, one entry per CDR3 protein. This table has just over 150,000 distinct CDR3 sequences, roughly a third appearing once. Source material: PBMCs or a T cell subset sorted from them (not recorded which). The receptors derive from an adult woman who had mild COVID-19 (a few samples of this study predate the infection). Cell type and time point are not known.

This clonotype was counted only a few times. The chain recombines TRBV29-1 with TRBJ1-1; no reliable D call. Trimming shortened V by 3 bases and J by 5 bases, and 19 bases separated the two germline ends. Germline lookup yields CDR1 SQVTM and CDR2 ANQGSEA. The CDR3 loop spans 15 amino acids. This CDR3 is CSVDQTPSGVTEAFF. DNA for the CDR3: TGCAGCGTTGATCAGACTCCCTCTGGTGTTACTGAAGCTTTCTTT.

The rearrangement links TRBV4-2 to TRBJ2-7; D is possibly TRBD1 or TRBD2 (5 bases each). The CDR3 has 13 amino acids. Germline loops: CDR1 LGHNA, CDR2 YNFKEQ. Trimming took off 5 bases at V and 4 bases at J, with 12 bases between the two ends. CDR3 sequence reads: CASSEGLAYEQYF. DNA for the CDR3: TGTGCCAGCAGCGAGGGGCTCGCTTACGAGCAGTACTTC.

This chain connects TRBV29-1 to TRBJ1-3, with 9 bases fitting TRBD1. The J segment lost 6 bases and the V segment lost 6 bases, leaving 3 bases of the junction unmatched. The CDR3 extends over 12 amino acids. From germline, CDR1 is SQVTM and CDR2 ANQGSEA. Here the CDR3 reads CSVTGGENTIYF. CDR3 DNA: TGCAGCGTGACAGGGGGAGAAAACACCATATATTTT.

The chain employs TRBV27 and TRBJ2-1; the match to TRBD2 covers 13 bases. Looked up from germline, CDR1 is MNHEY and CDR2 is SMNVEV (reference sequence). Trimming at V came to 5 bases and at J to 9 bases, leaving 7 bases not matched to a gene. The CDR3 is made up of 15 amino acids. The CDR3 here is CASSLGTSGIGEQFF. For the CDR3, the DNA is TGTGCCAGCAGTCTGGGGACTAGCGGGATCGGTGAGCAGTTCTTC.

This clonotype was picked up a small number of times. The CDR3 sequence is CASSTARNAVYEQYF. The CDR3 DNA is TGTGCCAGCAGCACCGCCAGGAACGCCGTATACGAGCAGTACTTC. The chain recombines TRBV5-6 with TRBJ2-7; D not resolved. V shed 4 bases and J shed 4 bases, with 18 bases lying between them. Per the germline V gene, CDR1 is SGHDT and CDR2 is YYEEEE. This CDR3 has 15 amino acids.

The chain is built from TRBV6-5 and TRBJ1-6; D gene ambiguous. The V gene's germline CDR1 is MNHEY and CDR2 SVGAGI. V was trimmed by 6 bases and J by 6 bases, leaving 12 bases between them. The CDR3 has 14 amino acids. DNA of the CDR3: TGTGCCAGCAGGACCGGGCCGGGTAATTCACCCCTCCACTTT. It codes for CASRTGPGNSPLHF.

The CDR3 region is CASSIGNEQFF. In DNA, the CDR3 is TGTGCCAGTAGTATCGGCAATGAGCAGTTCTTC. The chain carries TRBV19 and TRBJ2-1, with no clear D. This CDR3 is 11 amino acids long. Germline V gives CDR1 LNHDA, CDR2 SQIVND (reference sequence). Trimming took off 3 bases at V and 6 bases at J, with 3 bases between the two ends.

There are a few counts of this clonotype. The genes are TRBV4-1 and TRBJ1-2; 7 bases are a match to TRBD1. Trimming removed 4 bases from V and 5 bases from J; junction bases left unmatched: 7. The germline gives CDR1 MGHRA, CDR2 YSYEKL. The CDR3 runs to 14 residues. The CDR3 bases are TGCGCCAGCAGCCCAGCTCAGGGGGGGTATGGCTACACCTTC. This encodes CASSPAQGGYGYTF.

The gene calls are TRBV6-2 or TRBV6-3 and TRBJ2-3; 14 bases are a match to TRBD2. The trim removed 4 bases at V and 4 bases at J, leaving 10 bases unmatched. Germline CDR1 reads MNHEY; CDR2 reads SVGEGT. The CDR3 length is 18 residues. The CDR3 reads CASSSGRLAGGPADTQYF. DNA for the CDR3: TGTGCCAGCAGTTCCGGCAGACTAGCGGGGGGGCCGGCAGATACGCAGTATTTT.

There are a few counts of this clonotype. CDR3 bases: TGTGCCAGCAGCTTTTCCCTAGCGGTCTACAATGAGCAGTTCTTC. It codes for CASSFSLAVYNEQFF. The V and J genes are TRBV5-5 and TRBJ2-1; the match to TRBD2 covers 7 bases. This CDR3 is built from 15 residues. Germline V lookup: CDR1 SGHKS, CDR2 YYEKEE (reference sequence). With V trimmed by 2 bases and J by 3 bases, 5 bases remained unmatched.

This clonotype was seen a few times. The chain carries TRBV20-1 and TRBJ2-5; 10 bases are shared with TRBD2. The germline V gene has CDR1 DFQATT and CDR2 SNEGSKA (reference sequence). The V gene end was trimmed by 3 bases and the J gene end by 7 bases; junction bases not matched to a gene: 8. The CDR3 contains 14 residues. The CDR3 DNA follows: TGCAGTGCTAGTGGGCTAGCGGGAGTCGGGACCCAGTACTTC. As protein: CSASGLAGVGTQYF.

J is TRBJ2-5 and V is TRBV9; TRBD2 aligns across 7 bases. Germline-derived CDR1 and CDR2 are SGDLS and YYNGEE. This CDR3 has 15 amino acids. V shed 2 bases, J shed 0 bases, and the junction held 4 bases outside the gene matches. The CDR3 loop is CASSVAGENQETQYF. CDR3 nucleotide sequence: TGTGCCAGCAGCGTCGCGGGGGAGAACCAAGAGACCCAGTACTTC.

CDR3 sequence reads: CASSLAFSGGSTDTQYF. The CDR3, as DNA: TGCGCCAGCAGCTTGGCATTCTCTGGTGGATCCACAGATACGCAGTATTTT. The chain has TRBV5-1 and TRBJ2-3; no reliable D call. The length of the CDR3 is 17 residues. Trimming shortened V by 0 bases and J by 2 bases, and 16 bases separated the two germline ends. Germline CDR1 and CDR2: SGHRS and YFSETQ.

The chain uses TRBV4-1 and TRBJ2-1, with D perhaps TRBD1 or TRBD2 (6 bases each). The CDR3 totals 17 residues. CDR1 and CDR2 (germline): MGHRA, YSYEKL. V lost 1 base to trimming and J lost 1 base, with 14 bases between them. CDR3 DNA sequence: TGCGCCAGCAGCCAAGGGCACGGGGGCCCTTCCTACAATGAGCAGTTCTTC. Protein sequence: CASSQGHGGPSYNEQFF.

This chain uses TRBV7-3 with TRBJ2-7, with D perhaps given as TRBD1 or TRBD2 (5 bases each). The CDR3 length is 14 residues. In germline, CDR1 is SGHTA, CDR2 FQGTGA. V gave up 5 bases and J gave up 2 bases, with 13 bases separating them. DNA for the CDR3: TGTGCCAGCAGCAAAGACGGGGACGCCTACGAGCAGTACTTC. This codes for CASSKDGDAYEQYF. Drawing the rest from reference TRBV7-3 and TRBJ2-7, the complete variable domain is GAGVSQTPSNKVTEKGKYVELRCDPISGHTALYWYRQSLGQGPEFLIYFQGTGAADDSGLPNDRFFAVRPEGSVSTLKIQRTERGDSAVYLCASSKDGDAYEQYFGPGTRLTVT.

The V and J genes are TRBV6-6 and TRBJ2-5; a possible D gene is TRBD1 (6 bases). Germline CDR1 MNHNY, CDR2 SVGAGI (reference sequence). V was pared by 5 bases and J by 4 bases, with 14 bases between. This CDR3 spans 14 amino acids. The CDR3 bases are TGTGCCAGCAGTCAAGGAGAGACAGGAGAGACCCAGTACTTC. Its protein product is CASSQGETGETQYF.

The rearrangement joins TRBV29-1 to TRBJ2-4; a possible D gene is TRBD1 (5 bases). Germline V CDR1 and CDR2: SQVTM, ANQGSEA. The V end lost 0 bases, the J end lost 8 bases, and 11 bases lay between the germline ends. The CDR3 runs 13 residues. This chain's CDR3 is CSVEDPGMDIQYF. The CDR3 DNA reads as TGCAGCGTTGAAGATCCAGGGATGGACATTCAGTACTTC. Full variable domain (remainder filled in from reference TRBV29-1 and TRBJ2-4): SAVISQKPSRDICQRGTSLTIQCQVDSQVTMMFWYRQQPGQSLTLIATANQGSEATYESGFVIDKFPISRPNLTFSTLTVSNMSPEDSSIYLCSVEDPGMDIQYFGAGTRLSVL.

This clonotype was seen more than once but under ten times. This chain joins TRBV7-2 and TRBJ2-7, with D possibly TRBD1 on 5 matching bases. The length of the CDR3 is 16 residues. Germline CDR1 is SGHTA and CDR2 is FQGNSA. V was cut by 1 base and J by 0 bases, with 13 bases left in between. The CDR3 here is CASSLEGQGPSYEQYF. As DNA, the CDR3 is TGTGCCAGCAGCTTAGAAGGGCAGGGTCCCTCCTACGAGCAGTACTTC.

The sample holds a few counts of this clonotype. The gene calls are TRBV15 and TRBJ2-1; 10 nucleotides match TRBD2. CDR3 length: 18 amino acids. The germline V gene has CDR1 LNHNV and CDR2 YYDKDF (reference sequence). V trimming: 0 bases; J trimming: 0 bases; junction bases outside the gene matches: 5. The CDR3 region has the DNA TGTGCCACCAGCAGAGATCCGTTAGCGGGGGGCTCCTACAATGAGCAGTTCTTC. Encoded protein: CATSRDPLAGGSYNEQFF.

This clonotype was observed a few times. The chain is built from TRBV4-2 and TRBJ2-1, with 9 bases aligning to TRBD2. V lost 3 bases and J lost 7; bases outside the gene matches: 7. Germline V gene lookup returns CDR1 LGHNA and CDR2 YNFKEQ. The CDR3 is 15 residues long. The CDR3 sequence is CASSQRASGINEQFF. The DNA of the CDR3 is TGTGCCAGCAGCCAGAGAGCTAGCGGGATTAATGAGCAGTTCTTC.

The chain couples TRBV6-2 or TRBV6-3 to TRBJ2-1, with TRBD2 as a possible D gene (5 bases). Trimming left V 6 bases short and J 0 bases short, with 9 bases between. Germline-derived CDR1 and CDR2 are MNHEY and SVGEGT. The CDR3 loop spans 14 amino acids. The CDR3: CASSGISSYNEQFF. For the CDR3, the DNA is TGTGCCAGCAGCGGGATAAGCTCCTACAATGAGCAGTTCTTC.

The chain links TRBV2 to TRBJ2-5; D is undetermined. V lost 9 bases, J lost 3 bases, and 8 bases lay in between. The CDR3 extends over 11 amino acids. CDR1 SNHLY and CDR2 FYNNEI come from the germline V gene. CDR3 DNA sequence: TGTGCCAGTACTGGAGAAGAGACCCAGTACTTC. It specifies CASTGEETQYF.

This chain's CDR3 is CASSLELARETQYF. For the CDR3, the DNA is TGTGCCAGCAGCTTGGAACTAGCTCGGGAGACCCAGTACTTC. This chain connects TRBV11-3 to TRBJ2-5, with D tentatively TRBD2 (6 bases). Germline CDR1 is SGHNT and CDR2 is YENEEA. CDR3 size: 14 residues. V lost 3 bases, J lost 5 bases, and 13 bases lay in between.

This clonotype turned up a few times. J is TRBJ2-1 and V is TRBV12-3 or TRBV12-4; 12 bases are shared with TRBD2. The V and J ends lost 4 bases and 7 bases, in that order; junction bases with no gene match: 8. The CDR3 extends over 16 amino acids. CDR3 coding DNA: TGTGCCAGCAGTTCGCTAGCGGGAGGGCCAGAGAATGAGCAGTTCTTC. It encodes CASSSLAGGPENEQFF.

The gene calls are TRBV6-6 and TRBJ2-2; D uncertain. V was clipped by 7 bases and J by 2 bases, with 17 bases between them. The CDR3 contains 16 residues. The germline gives CDR1 MNHNY, CDR2 SVGAGI (reference sequence). The chain's CDR3 is CASTPRGLPNTGELFF. In DNA form, the CDR3 reads TGTGCCAGCACCCCCCGTGGGCTACCTAACACCGGGGAGCTGTTTTTT.

This clonotype was picked up many times. The chain links TRBV7-2 to TRBJ1-2; D is perhaps TRBD1 (6 bases). Germline V gives CDR1 SGHTA, CDR2 FQGNSA. V lost 0 bases to trimming and J lost 5 bases, with 13 bases between them. The CDR3 has 15 residues. DNA of the CDR3: TGTGCCAGCAGCTTAGCGGGGGCGGGGCAGTATGGCTACACCTTC. Translating it yields CASSLAGAGQYGYTF.